The next 27 T cell receptor beta chains were all read from a single sample in a study of shared clonotypes between healthy human individuals (dated by TCRdb to 2018 to 2021). Receptor amplification or capture employed the immunoSEQ multiplex PCR assay. What TCRdb holds here is the immuneACCESS table cut down to in-frame rearrangements. Part of the clones is not present; checked against another copy, under half of the missing clones reflect an unresolved V gene, and the others are unexplained. Recorded for this sample are under 2,500,000 clones; nearly 97% of them occurred a single time. The ten largest account for about 0.13% of the sample. The sample consisted of naive CD4+ T cells sorted from blood. Explained via the paper, the cell subset or site label denotes: CD45RA+ positively selected. The receptors were gathered from a young man in good health.

The rearrangement joins TRBV15 to TRBJ2-1, with D perhaps given as TRBD1 or TRBD2 (5 bases each). The CDR3 loop spans 15 amino acids. Trimming took 3 bases from V and 1 from J, leaving 10 bases between them. The germline CDR1 and CDR2 sequences are LNHNV and YYDKDF (reference sequence). Written as DNA, the CDR3 is TGTGCCACCAGCAGGCCGGGACGGTCCTACAATGAGCAGTTCTTC. Its protein is CATSRPGRSYNEQFF.

The chain is built from TRBV9 and TRBJ1-3, with a weak D call TRBD1 (5 bases). Germline-derived CDR1 and CDR2 are SGDLS and YYNGEE. V shed 0 bases and J shed 1 base, with 20 bases lying between them. The CDR3 loop spans 19 amino acids. CDR3 region: CASSVVDRASGTSGNTIYF. DNA of the CDR3: TGTGCCAGCAGCGTAGTTGACAGAGCGTCTGGCACTTCTGGAAACACCATATATTTT.

This clone was found once. The chain carries TRBV5-1 and TRBJ2-1; no firm D call. CDR1 SGHRS and CDR2 YFSETQ come from the germline V gene. The V end was cut by 0 bases, the J end by 7 bases, with 8 bases between. This CDR3 is built from 13 residues. As DNA, the CDR3 is TGCGCCAGCAGCTTGGTTTCCGAAAATGAGCAGTTCTTC. Encoded protein: CASSLVSENEQFF.

This clone has only a few counts. This chain joins TRBV7-9 and TRBJ1-6, with 7 bases fitting TRBD1. CDR1 is SEHNR and CDR2 is FQNEAQ in the germline V gene (reference sequence). The CDR3 runs 16 residues. V trimming: 6 bases; J trimming: 6 bases; junction bases outside the gene matches: 11. The CDR3 protein is CASRLDRATPNSPLHF. CDR3 bases: TGTGCCAGCAGACTAGACAGGGCCACCCCTAATTCACCCCTCCACTTT.

This rearrangement joins TRBV6-1 to TRBJ1-2; 7 nucleotides align to TRBD1. V trimming: 0 bases; J trimming: 0 bases; junction bases outside the gene matches: 4. This CDR3 is 16 amino acids long. The germline V gene encodes CDR1 MNHNS and CDR2 SASEGT. This CDR3 reads CASSEALQGANYGYTF. CDR3 sequence (DNA): TGTGCCAGCAGTGAAGCGCTTCAGGGGGCTAACTATGGCTACACCTTC.

The gene calls are TRBV6-5 and TRBJ2-1; D not certain. Trimming took off 2 bases at V and 9 bases at J, with 14 bases between the two ends. The CDR3 length is 14 residues. From germline, CDR1 is MNHEY and CDR2 SVGAGI. The CDR3 DNA sequence: TGTGCCAGCAGTTACCAATTGGCAGGAAGTGAGCAGTTCTTC. This gives the protein CASSYQLAGSEQFF.

The J gene is TRBJ2-1, the V gene TRBV7-9; D unresolved. Trimming removed 1 base at V and 2 bases at J, with 12 bases between. Germline CDR1 SEHNR, CDR2 FQNEAQ (reference sequence). CDR3 length: 16 residues. CDR3 amino acids: CASSLDLGVTYNEQFF. The CDR3, as DNA: TGTGCCAGCAGCTTAGATTTGGGCGTAACCTACAATGAGCAGTTCTTC.

This chain joins TRBV6-1 and TRBJ1-2; possibly TRBD1 for D (6 bases). The germline gives CDR1 MNHNS, CDR2 SASEGT. The CDR3 contains 12 residues. Trimming pared 3 bases from V and 7 bases from J, leaving 9 bases between. The CDR3 loop is CASSDTGIGYTF. CDR3 coding DNA: TGTGCCAGCAGTGATACAGGGATTGGCTACACCTTC.

The chain combines TRBV30 with TRBJ2-3; D unclear. The CDR3 runs 14 residues. Trimming took 2 bases from V and 1 from J, leaving 10 bases between them. The germline gives CDR1 GTSNPN, CDR2 SVGIG (reference sequence). CDR3 loop: CAWSKELGTDTQYF. The CDR3 region has the DNA TGTGCCTGGAGTAAGGAGTTAGGCACAGATACGCAGTATTTT.

This chain connects TRBV7-3 to TRBJ2-2, with unresolved D. CDR3 length: 17 amino acids. Germline V gene lookup returns CDR1 SGHTA and CDR2 FQGTGA. Trimming took 7 bases from V and 3 from J, leaving 21 bases between them. CDR3 protein: CASIPSIGQADTGELFF. The CDR3 DNA is TGTGCCAGCATCCCATCGATTGGCCAGGCGGACACCGGGGAGCTGTTTTTT. The full variable domain, with the rest looked up from reference TRBV7-3 and TRBJ2-2, is GAGVSQTPSNKVTEKGKYVELRCDPISGHTALYWYRQSLGQGPEFLIYFQGTGAADDSGLPNDRFFAVRPEGSVSTLKIQRTERGDSAVYLCASIPSIGQADTGELFFGEGSRLTVL.

The chain joins TRBV9 to TRBJ2-2; TRBD1 agrees at 7 bases. The length of the CDR3 is 15 residues. J was trimmed by 6 bases and V by 3 bases; bases with no gene match: 8. CDR1 is SGDLS, CDR2 YYNGEE, per germline. This chain's CDR3 is CASSASDRLAGELFF. The CDR3 DNA reads as TGTGCCAGCAGCGCCTCGGACAGGCTCGCCGGGGAGCTGTTTTTT.

The chain has TRBV7-9 and TRBJ1-2, with D perhaps TRBD1 (5 bases). This CDR3 contains 14 residues. Germline CDR1 and CDR2: SEHNR and FQNEAQ (reference sequence). Trimming removed 5 bases at V and 8 bases at J, with 18 bases between. The CDR3 sequence is CASSPGTISGGYTF. The CDR3 DNA is TGTGCCAGCAGCCCAGGGACCATTTCGGGGGGCTACACCTTC.

V usage is TRBV2 and J usage is TRBJ2-7; 7 nucleotides match TRBD2. V shed 5 bases and J 7 bases; nucleotides not matched to a gene: 8. The V gene's germline CDR1 is SNHLY and CDR2 FYNNEI. The CDR3 has 13 amino acids. Here the CDR3 reads CASSREALSEQYF. The CDR3 bases are TGTGCCAGCAGTCGGGAGGCCTTAAGTGAGCAGTACTTC.

J is TRBJ2-2 and V is TRBV30; 10 nucleotides line up with TRBD2. CDR1 is GTSNPN and CDR2 is SVGIG in the germline V gene (reference sequence). The CDR3 length is 12 residues. The CDR3 protein is CASSGRAGELFF. The CDR3 DNA reads as TGTGCTTCTAGCGGGAGAGCCGGGGAGCTGTTTTTT.

The chain has TRBV6-5 and TRBJ2-2; 7 bases agree with TRBD1. The CDR3 runs 15 residues. Per the germline V gene, CDR1 is MNHEY and CDR2 is SVGAGI. V trimming: 2 bases; J trimming: 4 bases; junction bases outside the gene matches: 4. CDR3 sequence (DNA): TGTGCCAGCAGTTACGAGGCAGGGGGCACCGGGGAGCTGTTTTTT. Translation gives CASSYEAGGTGELFF.

The chain carries TRBV5-4 and TRBJ2-1; D is perhaps TRBD1 (6 bases). The germline gives CDR1 SGHNT, CDR2 YYREEE (reference sequence). The CDR3 consists of 15 residues. V was cut by 3 bases and J by 0 bases, with 10 bases left in between. CDR3 loop: CASSSGQSSYNEQFF. Written as DNA, the CDR3 is TGTGCCAGCAGCTCCGGACAGAGCTCCTACAATGAGCAGTTCTTC.

The chain carries TRBV7-9 and TRBJ2-5, with D possibly TRBD2 on 5 matching bases. Trimming removed 1 base from V and 4 bases from J, with 10 bases in between. The V gene's germline CDR1 is SEHNR and CDR2 FQNEAQ (reference sequence). This CDR3 contains 14 residues. The CDR3 sequence: CASSLVASRETQYF. CDR3 bases: TGTGCCAGCAGCTTAGTGGCTAGCAGAGAGACCCAGTACTTC.

The table lists this clone with a count of one. The chain recombines TRBV7-2 with TRBJ2-7; the D gene is possibly TRBD2 (5 bases). Germline CDR1 and CDR2: SGHTA and FQGNSA. Deletions cut 5 bases from V and 3 bases from J, with 17 bases between. The CDR3 loop spans 15 amino acids. The CDR3 DNA sequence: TGTGCCAGCAGCGCAGATTCGGGGTTTAGCTACGAGCAGTACTTC. Its protein is CASSADSGFSYEQYF.

The chain links TRBV7-2 to TRBJ2-7, with D possibly matching TRBD1 (6 bases). V lost 6 bases and J lost 3, with 21 bases in between. Per germline, CDR1 SGHTA and CDR2 FQGNSA. The CDR3 length is 16 residues. CDR3 sequence: CASSSKVSTGNYEQYF. As DNA, the CDR3 is TGTGCCAGCAGTTCAAAGGTGAGCACAGGGAACTACGAGCAGTACTTC.

A single count supports this clone. Other DNA sequences in the same sample also yield this CDR3. The chain uses TRBV19 and TRBJ2-7; D is possibly TRBD1 (6 bases). The CDR3 consists of 15 residues. Germline CDR1 reads LNHDA; CDR2 reads SQIVND (reference sequence). Trimming removed 1 base at V and 0 bases at J, with 10 bases between. CDR3 residues: CASSIGDISSYEQYF. The CDR3, as DNA: TGTGCCAGTAGTATAGGGGACATTAGCTCCTACGAGCAGTACTTC.

The chain combines TRBV30 with TRBJ1-1; tentative D call: TRBD1 (6 bases). The V gene's germline CDR1 is GTSNPN and CDR2 SVGIG (reference sequence). V lost 4 bases and J 1 base, leaving 19 bases between the germline ends. The CDR3 has 16 amino acids. The CDR3 is CAWTGRRGPPNTEAFF. In nucleotides, the CDR3 is TGTGCCTGGACCGGCAGGCGGGGGCCGCCGAACACTGAAGCTTTCTTT.

The V and J genes are TRBV5-6 and TRBJ1-6; D possibly corresponds to TRBD1 (6 bases). The CDR3 covers 14 residues. The V gene's germline CDR1 is SGHDT and CDR2 YYEEEE. Trimming took off 0 bases at V and 7 bases at J, with 8 bases between the two ends. CDR3 in DNA: TGTGCCAGCAGCTTGGTGGGGGCCAATTCACCCCTCCACTTT. This codes for CASSLVGANSPLHF.

Comment on this clone: A much larger clone lies a single base off, so this may be a read error. Distinct nucleotide sequences in the sample also encode this CDR3. The chain recombines TRBV18 with TRBJ2-2; unclear D gene. CDR1 KGHSH and CDR2 LQKENI come from the germline V gene. This CDR3 is 13 amino acids long. V shed 1 base and J shed 1 base, with 1 base lying between them. As DNA, the CDR3 is TGTGCCAGCTCACCACAGAACACCGGGGAGCTGTTTTTT. Translation gives CASSPQNTGELFF.

V is TRBV5-1 and J is TRBJ1-4, with 11 nucleotides matching TRBD1. The ends lost 4 bases at V and 4 bases at J; junction bases unmatched: 9. Germline-derived CDR1 and CDR2 are SGHRS and YFSETQ. The CDR3 extends over 17 amino acids. CDR3 sequence reads: CASSTHGQGASNEKLFF. The DNA of the CDR3 is TGCGCCAGCAGCACGCATGGACAGGGGGCGAGTAATGAAAAACTGTTTTTT. The variable domain in full, with the rest retrieved from reference TRBV5-1 and TRBJ1-4, is KAGVTQTPRYLIKTRGQQVTLSCSPISGHRSVSWYQQTPGQGLQFLFEYFSETQRNKGNFPGRFSGRQFSNSRSEMNVSTLELGDSALYLCASSTHGQGASNEKLFFGSGTQLSVL.

This clone was detected once. V and J are TRBV7-2 and TRBJ2-1; 8 positions match TRBD1. Trimming removed 5 bases from V and 7 bases from J; junction bases left unmatched: 7. The germline gives CDR1 SGHTA, CDR2 FQGNSA. This CDR3 contains 14 residues. CDR3 sequence reads: CASSDRTGWNEQFF. In nucleotides, the CDR3 is TGTGCCAGCAGCGATCGGACAGGGTGGAATGAGCAGTTCTTC.

V is TRBV5-4 and J is TRBJ2-5, with TRBD2 matching over 10 bases. The CDR3 has 15 amino acids. CDR1 and CDR2 from the germline V gene are SGHNT and YYREEE (reference sequence). V shed 7 bases and J 1 base; nucleotides not matched to a gene: 7. CDR3 sequence (DNA): TGTGCCAGCGGGGAAGCGGGGGGGATCCAAGAGACCCAGTACTTC. Its protein is CASGEAGGIQETQYF.

This rearrangement joins TRBV7-9 to TRBJ2-3; D possibly corresponds to TRBD2 (6 bases). Germline CDR1 is SEHNR and CDR2 is FQNEAQ (reference sequence). This CDR3 is built from 15 residues. The V end lost 4 bases, the J end lost 3 bases, and 14 bases lay between the germline ends. In nucleotides, the CDR3 is TGTGCCAGCAGCTACCGGATTGGGGGGACAGATACGCAGTATTTT. Translating gives CASSYRIGGTDTQYF.